The source of this TCR beta chain is a study of shared clonotypes between healthy human individuals. There are 15 residues in the CDR3. V dropped 3 bases and J dropped 5 bases, with 14 bases sitting between them. From germline, CDR1 is SGHRS and CDR2 YFSETQ. Libraries were prepared by immunoSEQ multiplex PCR; TCRdb keeps only in-frame clonotypes and omits some of them. This table has around 1.1 million clones, about 80% appearing once. In its sample, this clone was seen once. The receptor's source is a man aged 18-30 years in good health. Some clones in this sample may be carry-over from other donors' samples. V is TRBV5-1 and J is TRBJ1-4; no reliable D call. Sequencing used memory CD4+ T cells from PBMCs. Subset given: CD45RA-negative fraction. In DNA form, the CDR3 reads TGCGCCAGCAGCTCCGATGGGGTTTCCAATGAAAAACTGTTTTTT. This codes for CASSSDGVSNEKLFF.